This entry is about one TCR beta chain. This CDR3 contains 16 residues. J gave up 4 bases and V 2 bases, and 8 bases lay outside the gene matches. The germline V gene encodes CDR1 MDHEN and CDR2 SYDVKM. Measured with immunoSEQ multiplex PCR; TCRdb has only the in-frame clones, and not every one. The sample contains 25,000 to 30,000 clones, about 89% of which appear only once. This entry comes from a study of blood T cell repertoires in COVID-19. The sequenced sample was peripheral blood. This clonotype was obtained from a human donor in a cohort sampled during active COVID-19. This rearrangement joins TRBV28 to TRBJ1-5, with 7 bases identical to TRBD1. CDR3 nucleotides: TGTGCCAGCAGTTTAGTAGGGACAGCTTCTAATCAGCCCCAGCATTTT. Protein product: CASSLVGTASNQPQHF.